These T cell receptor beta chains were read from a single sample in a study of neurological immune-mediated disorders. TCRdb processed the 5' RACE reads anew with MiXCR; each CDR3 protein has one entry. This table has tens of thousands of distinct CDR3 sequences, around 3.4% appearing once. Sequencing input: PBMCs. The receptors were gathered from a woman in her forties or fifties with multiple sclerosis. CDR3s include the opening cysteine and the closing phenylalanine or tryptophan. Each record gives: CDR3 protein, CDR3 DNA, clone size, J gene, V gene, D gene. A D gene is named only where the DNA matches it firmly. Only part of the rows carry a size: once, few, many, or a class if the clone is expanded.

CASILGLVGSTDTQYF	TGTGCCAGCATCCTGGGACTAGTTGGGAGCACAGATACGCAGTATTTT	many	TRBJ2-3	TRBV12-3/TRBV12-4	TRBD2
CASSSGVYGYTF	TGTGCCAGCAGCTCCGGGGTGTACGGCTACACCTTC	many	TRBJ1-2	TRBV7-2	.
CASSHLSGGISYEQYF	TGTGCCAGCAGCCACCTTAGCGGGGGTATCTCCTACGAGCAGTACTTC	.	TRBJ2-7	TRBV3-1	TRBD2
CASSLWASAYNEQFF	TGTGCCAGCAGCTTATGGGCTAGCGCTTACAATGAGCAGTTCTTC	many	TRBJ2-1	TRBV7-8	.
CSASEDSRTGTRETQYF	TGCAGTGCTAGTGAGGACTCGAGGACAGGGACCAGGGAGACCCAGTACTTC	many	TRBJ2-5	TRBV20-1	TRBD1
CASSLGHGTSGGTAQETQYF	TGTGCCAGCAGCTTGGGTCACGGGACTAGCGGGGGGACCGCCCAAGAGACCCAGTACTTC	many	TRBJ2-5	TRBV7-9	TRBD2
CASSSSAYEQYF	TGTGCCAGCAGTTCCTCCGCCTACGAGCAGTACTTC	many	TRBJ2-7	TRBV6-5	.
CASSPLQGTGQPQHF	TGTGCCAGCAGCCCGCTTCAGGGGACGGGTCAGCCCCAGCATTTT	many	TRBJ1-5	TRBV3-1	.
CASSSVLSSRKEQETQYF	TGTGCCAGCAGTTCCGTGTTGAGTAGCAGAAAAGAACAAGAGACCCAGTACTTC	many	TRBJ2-5	TRBV12-3/TRBV12-4	.
CASSLVAYNEQFF	TGTGCCAGCAGCTTAGTCGCCTACAATGAGCAGTTCTTC	many	TRBJ2-1	TRBV7-2	.
CASSLDGDEQYF	TGTGCCAGCAGTTTGGACGGTGACGAGCAGTACTTC	many	TRBJ2-7	TRBV12-3/TRBV12-4	.
CASMGTSGFPTYEQYF	TGCGCCAGCATGGGGACTAGCGGGTTCCCGACCTACGAGCAGTACTTC	many	TRBJ2-7	TRBV5-1	TRBD2
CSAATDWNTEAFF	TGCAGTGCGGCGACAGATTGGAACACTGAAGCTTTCTTT	few	TRBJ1-1	TRBV20-1	.
CASSLSPSGGQETQYF	TGTGCCAGCAGCTTGTCTCCTAGCGGGGGTCAAGAGACCCAGTACTTC	many	TRBJ2-5	TRBV5-5	TRBD2
CASSPPGTLDTQYF	TGTGCCAGCAGCCCTCCGGGGACCTTGGATACGCAGTATTTT	many	TRBJ2-3	TRBV12-3/TRBV12-4	.
CASSLIAGGDTQYF	TGTGCCAGCAGCTTAATAGCGGGAGGAGATACGCAGTATTTT	many	TRBJ2-3	TRBV7-2	TRBD2
CASSPGTRETQYF	TGTGCCAGCAGCCCCGGGACTAGGGAGACCCAGTACTTC	many	TRBJ2-5	TRBV7-8	TRBD2
CASSFPQRGTDTQYF	TGCGCCAGCAGCTTCCCGCAGCGGGGTACAGATACGCAGTATTTT	.	TRBJ2-3	TRBV5-1	TRBD2
CASSQDQNQPQHF	TGTGCCAGCAGCCAAGATCAAAATCAGCCCCAGCATTTT	many	TRBJ1-5	TRBV3-1	.
CASSPGTVLVAYEQYF	TGTGCCAGCAGCCCTGGGACAGTATTGGTAGCCTACGAGCAGTACTTC	many	TRBJ2-7	TRBV7-2	TRBD1
CASRSSYEQFF	TGTGCCAGCAGGAGCAGTTATGAGCAGTTCTTC	many	TRBJ2-1	TRBV6-5	.
CASSDTPRDYEQYF	TGTGCCAGCAGTGACACTCCCCGGGACTACGAGCAGTACTTC	many	TRBJ2-7	TRBV6-2/TRBV6-3	.
CASSLSQGAVEQFF	TGTGCCAGCAGTTTAAGTCAGGGGGCGGTTGAGCAGTTCTTC	many	TRBJ2-1	TRBV12-3/TRBV12-4	TRBD1
CASSLERDTGELFF	TGTGCCAGCAGCTTAGAGCGGGACACCGGGGAGCTGTTTTTT	many	TRBJ2-2	TRBV7-2	.
CSAIDRTTYEQYF	TGCAGTGCCATAGACAGGACCACCTACGAGCAGTACTTC	many	TRBJ2-7	TRBV20-1	.
CSASGLGEQFF	TGCAGTGCTAGCGGCCTTGGGGAGCAGTTCTTC	many	TRBJ2-1	TRBV20-1	.
CASSQTSRNTGELFF	TGTGCCAGCAGCCAAACTTCACGGAACACCGGGGAGCTGTTTTTT	many	TRBJ2-2	TRBV3-1	.
CASSPVDEGKLFF	TGCGCCAGCAGTCCGGTCGACGAGGGAAAACTGTTTTTT	many	TRBJ1-4	TRBV5-1	.
CATNRDRDYEQYF	TGTGCCACCAACAGAGACAGGGACTACGAGCAGTACTTC	few	TRBJ2-7	TRBV15	TRBD1
CASSQDLILGRYNEQFF	TGTGCCAGCAGCCAAGATCTAATTTTGGGACGTTACAATGAGCAGTTCTTC	many	TRBJ2-1	TRBV3-1	.
CASSPGGRRRELFF	TGTGCCAGCAGCCCAGGGGGCAGGCGCCGAGAGCTGTTTTTT	many	TRBJ2-2	TRBV7-9	TRBD1
CASRNAAGGAYEQYF	TGTGCCAGCAGAAATGCAGCGGGGGGCGCCTACGAGCAGTACTTC	many	TRBJ2-7	TRBV6-5	TRBD2
CASSSYIFGADTQYF	TGTGCCAGCAGCTCGTATATTTTCGGGGCAGATACGCAGTATTTT	many	TRBJ2-3	TRBV11-2	.